These 15 T cell receptor beta chains came from one sample sequenced in a study of blood T cell repertoires in COVID-19. TCRdb's table, derived via immunoSEQ multiplex PCR, lists solely in-frame clones and lacks some. The table records a few hundred thousand clones, roughly 88% of them present only once. The sample taken for sequencing was peripheral blood. These receptors were collected from a man older than 75 with acute or convalescent COVID-19.

This clone was found once. J is TRBJ1-1 and V is TRBV24-1; possible D gene TRBD1, 6 bases. Trimming took off 6 bases at V and 3 bases at J, with 7 bases between the two ends. The CDR3 is 12 amino acids. Germline lookup yields CDR1 KGHDR and CDR2 SFDVKD. The CDR3 region has the DNA TGTGCCACCAGTAAGGGGGACACTGAAGCTTTCTTT. As protein: CATSKGDTEAFF.

The gene calls are TRBV18 and TRBJ1-1; D is unresolved. CDR1 is KGHSH and CDR2 is LQKENI in the germline V gene. The CDR3 is 11 amino acids. V was trimmed by 6 bases and J by 6 bases, leaving 8 bases between them. For the CDR3, the DNA is TGTGCCAGCTCGGCAGAGGCTGAAGCTTTCTTT. Its protein product is CASSAEAEAFF.

The V gene is TRBV3-1 (or the pseudogene TRBV3-2), the J gene TRBJ1-1; D uncertain. This CDR3 comprises 15 residues. In germline, CDR1 is LGHDT, CDR2 YNNKEL (reference sequence). V dropped 0 bases and J dropped 7 bases, with 15 bases sitting between them. The CDR3 is CASSQDLRQTGEAFF. The CDR3 region has the DNA TGTGCCAGCAGCCAAGATCTGAGGCAGACTGGTGAAGCTTTCTTT.

The CDR3 loop is CASRTGSSGNTIYF. The CDR3 DNA is TGTGCCAGCAGGACAGGGAGCTCTGGAAACACCATATATTTT. V and J are TRBV2 and TRBJ1-3; TRBD1 aligns across 7 bases. Trimming at V came to 6 bases and at J to 0 bases, leaving 2 bases not matched to a gene. Germline CDR1 and CDR2: SNHLY and FYNNEI. CDR3 size: 14 residues.

The chain combines TRBV19 with TRBJ2-1; 10 nucleotides match TRBD1. CDR1 is LNHDA and CDR2 is SQIVND in the germline V gene (reference sequence). The CDR3 is 15 amino acids. After removal of 7 bases from V and 9 bases from J, the junction contained 12 bases not matched to a gene. The CDR3 protein is CASTRDRGFFSEQFF. As DNA, the CDR3 is TGTGCCAGTACCCGGGACAGGGGCTTTTTCAGTGAGCAGTTCTTC.

Here the CDR3 reads CASSVSSAGASNEQFF. In DNA, the CDR3 is TGTGCCAGCAGCGTTAGTTCTGCAGGGGCGAGCAATGAGCAGTTCTTC. The chain uses TRBV9 and TRBJ2-1; weak D call: TRBD1 (6 bases). CDR1 is SGDLS, CDR2 YYNGEE, per germline. Trimming removed 2 bases at V and 6 bases at J, with 18 bases between. This CDR3 spans 16 amino acids. Full variable domain (rest looked up from reference TRBV9 and TRBJ2-1): DSGVTQTPKHLITATGQRVTLRCSPRSGDLSVYWYQQSLDQGLQFLIQYYNGEERAKGNILERFSAQQFPDLHSELNLSSLELGDSALYFCASSVSSAGASNEQFFGPGTRLTVL.

The chain links TRBV29-1 to TRBJ2-7, with D perhaps TRBD1 (5 bases). The CDR3 covers 13 residues. Per the germline V gene, CDR1 is SQVTM and CDR2 is ANQGSEA. V lost 2 bases, J lost 6 bases, and 14 bases lay in between. The CDR3 DNA sequence: TGCAGCGTTGAAATAGTCAGGGCTGGCGAGCAGTACTTC. Translation: CSVEIVRAGEQYF.

The chain uses TRBV19 and TRBJ1-1; possibly TRBD1 for D (6 bases). The germline V gene has CDR1 LNHDA and CDR2 SQIVND (reference sequence). Trimming cost V 6 bases and J 4 bases, with 15 bases left between them. The CDR3 has 14 amino acids. CDR3 coding DNA: TGTGCCAGTAGCCAGGTCCAGGGGAGCACTGAAGCTTTCTTT. Protein sequence: CASSQVQGSTEAFF.

The rearrangement joins TRBV24-1 to TRBJ2-2; a weak D match, TRBD1 (5 bases). Germline V gene lookup returns CDR1 KGHDR and CDR2 SFDVKD. V was pared by 3 bases and J by 5 bases, with 9 bases between. The CDR3 extends over 14 amino acids. CDR3 bases: TGTGCCACCAGTGATAGGGGAACTACCGGGGAGCTGTTTTTT. It yields the protein CATSDRGTTGELFF.

The rearrangement uses TRBV3-1 (or the pseudogene TRBV3-2) and TRBJ1-2, with D tentatively TRBD1 (6 bases). The V gene's germline CDR1 is LGHDT and CDR2 YNNKEL (reference sequence). V lost 9 bases to trimming and J lost 5 bases, with 13 bases between them. The CDR3 is 12 amino acids. The CDR3 sequence is CARSGTQYGYTF. DNA for the CDR3: TGTGCCAGGTCCGGGACACAATATGGCTACACCTTC.

The rearrangement joins TRBV6-5 to TRBJ1-3; D possibly corresponds to TRBD1 (5 bases). CDR1 is MNHEY, CDR2 SVGAGI, per germline. This CDR3 has 13 residues. V was clipped by 3 bases and J by 11 bases, with 14 bases between them. The CDR3 sequence: CASSYYRQGPIYF. The CDR3 nucleotides read TGTGCCAGCAGTTATTATAGGCAGGGTCCCATATATTTT.

The chain couples TRBV28 to TRBJ1-4, with D unresolved. Per the germline V gene, CDR1 is MDHEN and CDR2 is SYDVKM. V dropped 2 bases and J dropped 11 bases, with 9 bases sitting between them. The CDR3 runs 12 residues. CDR3 coding DNA: TGTGCCAGCAGTTTACGGGGAGGCAAACTGTTTTTT. Translating gives CASSLRGGKLFF.

This clone came up a few times. The rearrangement links TRBV29-1 to TRBJ2-7, with a tentative D call TRBD1 (6 bases). V was pared by 7 bases and J by 7 bases, with 17 bases between. The CDR3 consists of 12 residues. CDR1 and CDR2 (germline): SQVTM, ANQGSEA. CDR3 sequence reads: CSGMTGVREQYF. The CDR3 DNA follows: TGCAGCGGAATGACAGGTGTCCGTGAGCAGTACTTC.

The chain has TRBV19 and TRBJ2-1, with 8 bases that match TRBD1. This CDR3 spans 15 amino acids. The junction had 7 bases not matched to a gene; V was cut back by 3 bases and J by 6 bases. Germline CDR1 reads LNHDA; CDR2 reads SQIVND (reference sequence). CDR3 nucleotide sequence: TGTGCCAGTAGTATGGCCAGGGGGCTGGGCAATGAGCAGTTCTTC. Its protein product is CASSMARGLGNEQFF.

This clone was observed a handful of times. CDR3 in amino acids: CATSDKGNRNQPQHF. The CDR3, as DNA: TGTGCCACCAGTGATAAGGGGAATCGGAATCAGCCCCAGCATTTT. The rearrangement links TRBV24-1 to TRBJ1-5; TRBD1 might be the D (5 bases). The V and J ends lost 3 bases and 4 bases respectively, with 12 bases between them. The germline CDR1 and CDR2 sequences are KGHDR and SFDVKD. The CDR3 length is 15 residues.